This T cell receptor (beta chain) comes out of a study of memory CD4+ T cells and cytomegalovirus serostatus. In the study overall: Healthy Belgian adult donors included under ten CMV-positive and around 25 CMV-negative people.

This CDR3 region has 16 residues. The V gene's germline CDR1 is SGHRS and CDR2 YFSETQ. With 3 bases removed from V and 5 bases from J, the gap between germline ends came to 15 bases. Study-level results: Each of some 67 CMV-associated TCRbeta sequences occurred in one to five individuals.

Single viable CD3+CD4+CD8-CD45RO+ cells were sorted as the memory CD4+ T cells. Sequencing used immunoSEQ multiplex PCR; TCRdb keeps in-frame clones, though not all of them. The data contain around 32,000 clones, 65% to 80% of them singletons. As for this clone: Its antigen is unidentified.

Sequencing was done on a sample of memory CD4+ T cells from blood. J is TRBJ1-6 and V is TRBV5-1; tentatively, D is TRBD1 (6 bases). The source is an adult in good health and CMV-seronegative. Some clones in this sample may be carry-over from other donors' samples. The CDR3 DNA reads TGCGCCAGCAGCTCATCCGGGGGGGGCAATAATTCACCCCTCCACTTT. Its protein product is CASSSSGGGNNSPLHF.